This TCR beta chain was sequenced in a study of human versus mouse CDR3 diversity and MHC coevolution. Study-wide points: Clonal inequality was lowest in most of the three human donors. Compared with mice, human CDR3s carried more deletions and insertions on average.

About this clone: The antigen remains unidentified.

The CDR3 is made up of 15 amino acids. TCRdb keeps only in-frame clones here, not all; method: immunoSEQ multiplex PCR. Of fewer than 80,000 clones listed, approximately 90% are singletons. Sequences were obtained from naive CD4+ T cells from blood. As to subset: CD45RO-negative CD62L-positive naive CD4 T cells. The receptor's source is a person aged 25-75 years in good health. V usage is TRBV7-5 and J usage is TRBJ2-3; no check of the table's D call, TRBD2, against the DNA was made. TRBV7-5 represents a pseudogene. The CDR3 sequence: CVRSGGWEPADTQYF. CDR3 bases: TGTGTCAGAAGCGGAGGGTGGGAGCCGGCAGATACGCAGTATTTT.